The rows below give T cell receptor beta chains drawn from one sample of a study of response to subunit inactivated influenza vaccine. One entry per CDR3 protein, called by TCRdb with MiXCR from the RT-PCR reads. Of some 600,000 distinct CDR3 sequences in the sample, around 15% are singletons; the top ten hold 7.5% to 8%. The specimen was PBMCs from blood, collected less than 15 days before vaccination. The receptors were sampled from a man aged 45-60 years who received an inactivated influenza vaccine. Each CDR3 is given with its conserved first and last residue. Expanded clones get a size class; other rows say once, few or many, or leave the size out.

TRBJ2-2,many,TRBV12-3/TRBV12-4,CASSWDRRNTGELFF
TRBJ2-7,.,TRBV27,CASSGAGTSVYEQYF
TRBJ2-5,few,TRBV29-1,CSVDLPSGALGTQYF
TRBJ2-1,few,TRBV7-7,CASSSSAGFDEQFF
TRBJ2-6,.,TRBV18,CASSPSEANVLTF
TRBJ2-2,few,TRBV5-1,CASSLAVGGTGELFF
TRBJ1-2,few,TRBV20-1,CSASRQGGLGGYTF
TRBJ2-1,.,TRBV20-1,CSARGSRVRDNEQFF
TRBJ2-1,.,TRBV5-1,CASSPGTSGRVDYNEQFF
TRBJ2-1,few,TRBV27,CASSLRPDIGYNEQFF
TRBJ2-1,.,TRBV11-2,CASSQLRRQGAYEQFF
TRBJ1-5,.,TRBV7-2,CASSAGTGRDQPQHF
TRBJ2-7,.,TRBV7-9,CASRLSGDNEQYF
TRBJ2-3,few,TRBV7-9,CASGLRGDTQYF
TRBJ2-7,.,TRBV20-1,CSARRTGGVYGQYF
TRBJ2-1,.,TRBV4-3,CASSQDWISSYNEQFF
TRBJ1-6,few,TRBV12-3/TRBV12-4,CASSSSRVPHGSPLHF
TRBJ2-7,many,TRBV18,CASSPLGGSSYEQYF
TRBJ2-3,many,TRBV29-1,CSVERTGDKGDTQYF
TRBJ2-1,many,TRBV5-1,CASSLDSYNEQFF
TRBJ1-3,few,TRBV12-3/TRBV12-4,CASSLTQGGNTIYF
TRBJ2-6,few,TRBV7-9,CASSLKGRAGANVLTF
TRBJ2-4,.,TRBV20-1,CSAREGLGGEQDIQYF
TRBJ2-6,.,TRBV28,CASRTRTGPSGANVLTF
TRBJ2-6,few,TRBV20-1,CSARPIGLSGANVLTF
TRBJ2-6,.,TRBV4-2,CASSQDFEQRVSGANVLTF
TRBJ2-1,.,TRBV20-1,CSARAALAGALGYNEQFF